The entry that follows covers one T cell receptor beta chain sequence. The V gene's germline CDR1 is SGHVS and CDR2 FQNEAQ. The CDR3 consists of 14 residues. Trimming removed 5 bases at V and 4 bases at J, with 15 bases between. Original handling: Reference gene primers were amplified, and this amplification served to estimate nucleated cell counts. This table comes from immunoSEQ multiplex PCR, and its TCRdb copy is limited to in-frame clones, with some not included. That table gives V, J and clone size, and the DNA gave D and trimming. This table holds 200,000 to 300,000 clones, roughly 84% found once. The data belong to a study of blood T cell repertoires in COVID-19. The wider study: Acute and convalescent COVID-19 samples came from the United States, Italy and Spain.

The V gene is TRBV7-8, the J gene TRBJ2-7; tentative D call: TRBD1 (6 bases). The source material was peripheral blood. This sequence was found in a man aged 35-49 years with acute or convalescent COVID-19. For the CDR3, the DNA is TGTGCCAGCAGCCGAGGACAGCTGACTTACGAGCAGTACTTC. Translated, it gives CASSRGQLTYEQYF.